The 6 T cell receptor beta chains in this list originate from one sample, sequenced in a study of graft-versus-host responses after intestinal transplantation. Clones were read by immunoSEQ multiplex PCR, and TCRdb kept only the in-frame ones, dropping some. The sample includes more than 95,000 clones, less than 95% of them seen just once. These receptors have no known antigen. The sample consisted of unstimulated CD4+ T cells sorted from spleen or lymph node cells, taken before intestinal transplant. These receptors all come from a human donor who received an intestinal transplant.

The V call is TRBV4-3, the J call TRBJ2-1; no firm D call. The length of the CDR3 is 15 residues. CDR1 and CDR2 from the germline V gene are LGHNA and YSLEER. V shed 0 bases and J shed 7 bases, with 13 bases lying between them. In nucleotides, the CDR3 is TGCGCCAGCAGCCAAGATGGTACGGTTGCGAATGAGCAGTTCTTC. Translating gives CASSQDGTVANEQFF.

Points on this clone: One end of the junction fails to match germline, which may point to a read error. The chain has TRBV19 and TRBJ2-7; 8 bases match TRBD2. CDR1 and CDR2 (germline): LNHDA, SQIVND (reference sequence). This CDR3 comprises 12 residues. The chain's CDR3 is CASRPVAGGLFF. CDR3 sequence (DNA): TGTGCCAGTAGGCCCGTGGCGGGGGGCCTCTTCTTC.

The sample holds a few counts of this clone. The chain employs TRBV5-4 and TRBJ2-7, with 8 bases matching TRBD1. The CDR3 is 16 residues long. After removal of 0 bases from V and 2 bases from J, the junction contained 7 bases not matched to a gene. CDR1 SGHNT and CDR2 YYREEE come from the germline V gene (reference sequence). CDR3: CASSLERTDRAYEQYF. For the CDR3, the DNA is TGTGCCAGCAGCTTGGAGAGGACGGACAGGGCCTACGAGCAGTACTTC.

CDR3 coding DNA: TGCGCCAGCAGCTTATCCGGGACAGGGGGCGGGAGGACTGAAGCTTTCTTT. The encoded protein is CASSLSGTGGGRTEAFF. This chain joins TRBV5-1 and TRBJ1-1, with 12 bases matching TRBD1. CDR1 and CDR2 (germline): SGHRS, YFSETQ. This CDR3 has 17 residues. With V trimmed by 2 bases and J by 5 bases, 10 bases remained unmatched.

The rearrangement links TRBV28 to TRBJ1-3; D unresolved. V was shortened by 6 bases and J by 4 bases, with 13 bases between the two germline ends. The CDR3 is 14 residues long. Germline V gene data show CDR1 as MDHEN and CDR2 as SYDVKM. CDR3 protein: CASSPYGKGNTIYF. The CDR3 DNA reads as TGTGCCAGCAGCCCCTACGGGAAAGGAAACACCATATATTTT. The full variable domain, completed using reference TRBV28 and TRBJ1-3, is DVKVTQSSRYLVKRTGEKVFLECVQDMDHENMFWYRQDPGLGLRLIYFSYDVKMKEKGDIPEGYSVSREKKERFSLILESASTNQTSMYLCASSPYGKGNTIYFGEGSWLTVV.

V usage is TRBV5-5 and J usage is TRBJ2-5, with D possibly TRBD2 on 6 matching bases. Germline V lookup: CDR1 SGHKS, CDR2 YYEKEE (reference sequence). This CDR3 contains 14 residues. The V end lost 2 bases, the J end lost 5 bases, and 13 bases lay between the germline ends. The CDR3: CASSFGGAGETQYF. The CDR3 coding sequence is TGTGCCAGCAGCTTCGGCGGGGCGGGGGAGACCCAGTACTTC.